This TCR beta chain is drawn from a study of cytomegalovirus exposure and HLA in healthy donors. This clone occurred once. The CDR3 consists of 15 residues. V dropped 9 bases and J dropped 0; count of bases not matched to a gene: 11. The germline V gene has CDR1 SGHRS and CDR2 YFSETQ. The PCR contained 60 Vbeta and 13 Jbeta primers. Data came from immunoSEQ multiplex PCR; TCRdb stores just in-frame clones and leaves some out. The sample includes 130,000 or so clones, just under 85% of them seen just once. The sample taken for sequencing was PBMCs. J is TRBJ1-1 and V is TRBV5-1; 7 bases align to TRBD1. This TCR derives from a middle-aged woman in good health and CMV-seronegative. The CDR3 DNA follows: TGCGCCACCCCAGGGGGTGCGGGAATGAACACTGAAGCTTTCTTT. As protein: CATPGGAGMNTEAFF.